The present entry profiles one T cell receptor (beta chain) with its context. The sample comes from a study of blood T cell repertoires in COVID-19. At the level of the study: COVID-19 samples collected from the United States, Italy and Spain covered acute and convalescent phases.

Per the authors' pipeline: Quantification of nucleated cells was approximated via reference gene primer amplification. The data were produced by immunoSEQ multiplex PCR, yet TCRdb's version contains in-frame clones alone and is incomplete. V and J calls and clone size are those listed in that table; D and trimming were worked out from the DNA. Of 250,000 or so clones in the sample, 70% to 90% were seen once. This TCR came from a woman aged 50 to 60 who had recovered from COVID-19. Sequencing was done on a sample of PBMCs or T cells enriched from blood (not recorded which).

In nucleotides, the CDR3 is TGTGCCAGCAGTTTTTCCGCTAGCGGGAGATATAAGCAGTACTTC. Translation: CASSFSASGRYKQYF. V and J are TRBV27 and TRBJ2-7; 10 bases match TRBD2. The CDR3 extends over 15 amino acids. Germline V gives CDR1 MNHEY, CDR2 SMNVEV (reference sequence). The ends lost 3 bases at V and 8 bases at J; junction bases unmatched: 10.